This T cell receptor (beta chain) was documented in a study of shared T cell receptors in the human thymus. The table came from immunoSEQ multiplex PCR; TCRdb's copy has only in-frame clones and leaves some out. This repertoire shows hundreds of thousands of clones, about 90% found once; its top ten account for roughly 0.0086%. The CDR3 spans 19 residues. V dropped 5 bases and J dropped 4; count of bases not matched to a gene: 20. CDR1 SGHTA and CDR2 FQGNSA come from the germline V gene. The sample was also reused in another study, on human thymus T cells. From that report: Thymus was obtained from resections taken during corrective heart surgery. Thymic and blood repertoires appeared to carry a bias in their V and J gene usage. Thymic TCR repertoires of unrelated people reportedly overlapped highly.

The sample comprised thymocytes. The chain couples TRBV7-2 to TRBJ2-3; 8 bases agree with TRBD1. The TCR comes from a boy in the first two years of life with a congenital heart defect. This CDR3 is CASSQLTILRDRFPDTQYF. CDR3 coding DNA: TGTGCCAGCAGCCAACTCACCATACTCCGGGACAGGTTCCCAGATACGCAGTATTTT.